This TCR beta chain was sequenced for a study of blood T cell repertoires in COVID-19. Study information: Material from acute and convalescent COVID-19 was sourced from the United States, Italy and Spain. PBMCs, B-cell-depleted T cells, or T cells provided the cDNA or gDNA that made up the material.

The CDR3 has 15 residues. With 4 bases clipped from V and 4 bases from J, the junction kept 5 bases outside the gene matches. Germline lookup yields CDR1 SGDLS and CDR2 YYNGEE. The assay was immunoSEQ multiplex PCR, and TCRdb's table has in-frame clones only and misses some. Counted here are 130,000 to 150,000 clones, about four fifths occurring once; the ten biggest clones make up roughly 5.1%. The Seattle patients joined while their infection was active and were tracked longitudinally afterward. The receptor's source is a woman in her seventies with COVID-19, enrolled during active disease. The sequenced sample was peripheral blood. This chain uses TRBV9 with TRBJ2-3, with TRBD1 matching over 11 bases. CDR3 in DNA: TGTGCCAGCAGCATTGGGGGACAGGGGGCAGATACGCAGTATTTT. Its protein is CASSIGGQGADTQYF.